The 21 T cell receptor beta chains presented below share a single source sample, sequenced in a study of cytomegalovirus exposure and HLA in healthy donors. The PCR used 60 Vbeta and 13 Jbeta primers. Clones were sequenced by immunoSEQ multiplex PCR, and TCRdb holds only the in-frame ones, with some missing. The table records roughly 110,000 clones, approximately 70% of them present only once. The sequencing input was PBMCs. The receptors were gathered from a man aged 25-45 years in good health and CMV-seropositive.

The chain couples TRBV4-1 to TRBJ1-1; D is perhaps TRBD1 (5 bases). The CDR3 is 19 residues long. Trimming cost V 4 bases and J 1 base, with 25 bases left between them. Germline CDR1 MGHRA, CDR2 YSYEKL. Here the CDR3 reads CASSRRFGAGEDWNTEAFF. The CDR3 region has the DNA TGCGCCAGCAGCCGAAGGTTCGGGGCGGGGGAAGATTGGAACACTGAAGCTTTCTTT.

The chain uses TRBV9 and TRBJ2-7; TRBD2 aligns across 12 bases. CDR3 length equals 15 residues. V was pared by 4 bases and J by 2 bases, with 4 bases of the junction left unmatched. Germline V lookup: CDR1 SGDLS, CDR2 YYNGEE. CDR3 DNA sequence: TGTGCCAGCAGCCTGACTAGCGGGGGAACCTACGAGCAGTACTTC. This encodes CASSLTSGGTYEQYF. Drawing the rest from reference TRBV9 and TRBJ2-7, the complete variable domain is DSGVTQTPKHLITATGQRVTLRCSPRSGDLSVYWYQQSLDQGLQFLIQYYNGEERAKGNILERFSAQQFPDLHSELNLSSLELGDSALYFCASSLTSGGTYEQYFGPGTRLTVT.

CDR3 residues: CASSLGTGAGEKLFF. The CDR3 DNA follows: TGTGCCAGCAGCTTGGGGACAGGGGCCGGGGAAAAACTGTTTTTT. The V call is TRBV5-8, the J call TRBJ1-4, with 9 bases lining up with TRBD1. With 0 bases clipped from V and 8 bases from J, the junction kept 5 bases outside the gene matches. CDR1 SGHTS and CDR2 YDEGEE come from the germline V gene. The CDR3 has 15 amino acids.

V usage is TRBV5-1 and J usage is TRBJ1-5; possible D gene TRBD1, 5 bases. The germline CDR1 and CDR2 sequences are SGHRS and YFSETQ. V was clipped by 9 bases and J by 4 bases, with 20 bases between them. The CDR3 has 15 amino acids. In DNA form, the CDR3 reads TGCGCCATCAGGCGGGGCAGGCGGGGGAATCAGCCCCAGCATTTT. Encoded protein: CAIRRGRRGNQPQHF.

CDR3 loop: CASSLGPGEHQPQHF. CDR3 DNA sequence: TGCGCCAGCAGCTTGGGGCCAGGGGAGCACCAGCCCCAGCATTTT. The chain is built from TRBV5-1 and TRBJ1-5; tentatively, D is TRBD1 (6 bases). Trimming removed 0 bases at V and 7 bases at J, with 14 bases between. This CDR3 contains 15 residues. Germline V gene sequence: CDR1 SGHRS, CDR2 YFSETQ.

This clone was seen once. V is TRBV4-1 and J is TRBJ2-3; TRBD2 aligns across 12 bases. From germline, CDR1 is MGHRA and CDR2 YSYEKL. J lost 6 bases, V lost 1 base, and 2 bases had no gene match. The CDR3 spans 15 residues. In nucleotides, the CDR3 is TGCGCCAGCAGCCAAGGTGGGACTAGCGGGGATACGCAGTATTTT. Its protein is CASSQGGTSGDTQYF.

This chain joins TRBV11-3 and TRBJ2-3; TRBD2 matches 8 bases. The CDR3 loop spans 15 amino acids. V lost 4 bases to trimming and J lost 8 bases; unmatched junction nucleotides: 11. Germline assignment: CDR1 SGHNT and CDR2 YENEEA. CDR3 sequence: CASSYDGGAAATQYF. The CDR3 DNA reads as TGTGCCAGCAGCTATGACGGGGGGGCGGCGGCTACGCAGTATTTT. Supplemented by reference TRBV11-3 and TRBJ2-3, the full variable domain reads EAGVVQSPRYKIIEKKQPVAFWCNPISGHNTLYWYLQNLGQGPELLIRYENEEAVDDSQLPKDRFSAERLKGVDSTLKIQPAELGDSAVYLCASSYDGGAAATQYFGPGTRLTVL.

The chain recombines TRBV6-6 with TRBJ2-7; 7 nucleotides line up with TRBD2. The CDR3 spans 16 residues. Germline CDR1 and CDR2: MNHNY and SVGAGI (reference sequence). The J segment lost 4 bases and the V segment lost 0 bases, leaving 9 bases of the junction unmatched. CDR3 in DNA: TGTGCCAGCAGTTACTCCGGCGGGAGAGGAGCTTACGAGCAGTACGTC. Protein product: CASSYSGGRGAYEQYV.

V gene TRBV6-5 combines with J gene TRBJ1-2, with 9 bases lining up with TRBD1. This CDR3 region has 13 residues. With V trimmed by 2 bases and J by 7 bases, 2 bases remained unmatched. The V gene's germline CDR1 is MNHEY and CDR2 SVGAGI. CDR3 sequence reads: CASSYKGQGGYTF. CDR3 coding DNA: TGTGCCAGCAGTTACAAGGGACAGGGTGGCTACACCTTC.

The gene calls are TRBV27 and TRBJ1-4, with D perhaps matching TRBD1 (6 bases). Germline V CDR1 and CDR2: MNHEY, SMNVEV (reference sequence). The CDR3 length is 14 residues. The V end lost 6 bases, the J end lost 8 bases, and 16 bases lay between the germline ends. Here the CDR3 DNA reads TGTGCCAGCAGCCTGACACAGGGAAGGGAAAAACTGTTTTTT. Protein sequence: CASSLTQGREKLFF.

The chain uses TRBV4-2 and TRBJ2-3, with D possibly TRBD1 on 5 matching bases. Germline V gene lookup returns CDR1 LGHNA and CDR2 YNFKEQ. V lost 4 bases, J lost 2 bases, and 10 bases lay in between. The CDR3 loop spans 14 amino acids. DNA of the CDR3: TGTGCCAGCAGCCCCCAGGGAACCACAGATACGCAGTATTTT. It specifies CASSPQGTTDTQYF.

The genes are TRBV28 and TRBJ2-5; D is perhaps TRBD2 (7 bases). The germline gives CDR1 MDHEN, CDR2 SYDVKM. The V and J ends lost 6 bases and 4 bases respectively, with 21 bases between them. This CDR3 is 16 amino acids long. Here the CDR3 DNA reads TGTGCCAGCAGCCGCCTGGGGGGGCGTCTCACAGAGACCCAGTACTTC. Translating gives CASSRLGGRLTETQYF.

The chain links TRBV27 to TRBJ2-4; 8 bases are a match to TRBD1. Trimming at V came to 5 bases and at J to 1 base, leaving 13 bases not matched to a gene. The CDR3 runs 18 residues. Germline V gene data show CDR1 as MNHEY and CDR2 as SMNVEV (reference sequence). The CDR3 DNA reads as TGTGCCAGCAGTCCATTTTATATGGGGGACAGGGCCAAAAACATTCAGTACTTC. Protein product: CASSPFYMGDRAKNIQYF.

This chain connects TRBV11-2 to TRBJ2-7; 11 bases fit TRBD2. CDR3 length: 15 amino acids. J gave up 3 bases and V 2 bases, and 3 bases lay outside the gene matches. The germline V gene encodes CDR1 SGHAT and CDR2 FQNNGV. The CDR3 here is CASSLSTSGIYEQYF. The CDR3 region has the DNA TGTGCCAGCAGCTTATCGACTAGCGGGATCTACGAGCAGTACTTC.

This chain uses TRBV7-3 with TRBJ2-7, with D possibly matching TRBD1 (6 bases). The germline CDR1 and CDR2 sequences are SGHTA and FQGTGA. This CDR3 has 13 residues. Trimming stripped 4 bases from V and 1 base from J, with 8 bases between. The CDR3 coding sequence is TGTGCCAGCAGCTCAGACAGGTCCTACGAGCAGTACTTC. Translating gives CASSSDRSYEQYF.

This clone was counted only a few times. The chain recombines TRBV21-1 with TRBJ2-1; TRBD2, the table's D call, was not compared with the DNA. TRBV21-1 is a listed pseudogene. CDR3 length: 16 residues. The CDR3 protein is CASSKAPRLAGNEQFF. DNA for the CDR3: TGTGCCAGCAGCAAAGCGCCAAGACTAGCGGGGAATGAGCAGTTCTTC.

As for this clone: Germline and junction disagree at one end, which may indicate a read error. CDR3 coding DNA: TGTGCCAGCAGCTCCAGGGTAGGCGGTGAAGAACTGTTTTTT. Its protein product is CASSSRVGGEELFF. The chain is built from TRBV7-2 and TRBJ1-4; maybe TRBD1 (5 bases). CDR3 length equals 14 residues. Germline V lookup: CDR1 SGHTA, CDR2 FQGNSA.

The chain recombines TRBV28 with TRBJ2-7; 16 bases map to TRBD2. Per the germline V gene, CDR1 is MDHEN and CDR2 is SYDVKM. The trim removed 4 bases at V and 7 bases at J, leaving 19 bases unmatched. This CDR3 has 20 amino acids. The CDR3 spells CASSSPLVPGLAGGPSEQYV. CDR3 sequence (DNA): TGTGCCAGCAGTTCCCCTCTTGTACCGGGACTAGCGGGAGGGCCGAGTGAGCAGTACGTC.

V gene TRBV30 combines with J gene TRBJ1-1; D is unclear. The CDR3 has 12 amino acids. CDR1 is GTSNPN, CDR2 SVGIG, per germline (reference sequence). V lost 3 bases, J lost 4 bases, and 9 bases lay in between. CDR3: CAWSEVGTEAFF. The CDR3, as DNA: TGTGCCTGGAGCGAAGTCGGCACTGAAGCTTTCTTT.

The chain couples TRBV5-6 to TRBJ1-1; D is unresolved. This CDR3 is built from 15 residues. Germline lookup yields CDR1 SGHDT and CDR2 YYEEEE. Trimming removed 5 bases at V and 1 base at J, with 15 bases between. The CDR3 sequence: CASSHLAGTNTEAFF. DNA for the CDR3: TGTGCCAGCAGTCATTTGGCAGGCACGAACACTGAAGCTTTCTTT.

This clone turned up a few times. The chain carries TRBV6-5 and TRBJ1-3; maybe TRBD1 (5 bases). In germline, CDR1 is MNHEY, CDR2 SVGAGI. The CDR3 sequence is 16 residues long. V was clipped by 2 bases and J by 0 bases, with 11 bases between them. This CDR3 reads CASSYMGGTSGNTIYF. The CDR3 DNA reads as TGTGCCAGCAGTTACATGGGGGGAACCTCTGGAAACACCATATATTTT.